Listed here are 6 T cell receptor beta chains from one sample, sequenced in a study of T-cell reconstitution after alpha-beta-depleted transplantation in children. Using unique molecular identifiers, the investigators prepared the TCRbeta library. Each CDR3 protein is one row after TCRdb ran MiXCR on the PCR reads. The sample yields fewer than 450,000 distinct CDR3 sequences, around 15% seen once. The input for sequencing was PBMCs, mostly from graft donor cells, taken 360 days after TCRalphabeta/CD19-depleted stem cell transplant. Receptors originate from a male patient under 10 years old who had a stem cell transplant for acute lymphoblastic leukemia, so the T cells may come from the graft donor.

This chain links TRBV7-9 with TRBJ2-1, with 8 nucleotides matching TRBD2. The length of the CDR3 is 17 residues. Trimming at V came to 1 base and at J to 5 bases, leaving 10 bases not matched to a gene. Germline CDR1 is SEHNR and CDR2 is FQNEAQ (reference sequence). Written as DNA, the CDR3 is TGTGCCAGCAGCTTAGTACCCCGGACTAGCCAAGACAATGAGCAGTTCTTC. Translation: CASSLVPRTSQDNEQFF.

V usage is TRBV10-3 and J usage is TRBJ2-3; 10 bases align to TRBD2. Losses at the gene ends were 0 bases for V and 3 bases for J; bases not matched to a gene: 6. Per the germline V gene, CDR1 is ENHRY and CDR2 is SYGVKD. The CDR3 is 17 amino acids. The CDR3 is CAISESSWTSGTDTQYF. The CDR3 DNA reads TGTGCCATCAGTGAGTCGTCCTGGACTAGCGGTACAGATACGCAGTATTTT.

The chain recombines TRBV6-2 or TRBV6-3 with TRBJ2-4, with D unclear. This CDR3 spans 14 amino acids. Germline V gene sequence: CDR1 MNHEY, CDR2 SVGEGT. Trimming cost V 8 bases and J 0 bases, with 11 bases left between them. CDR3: CASSGGRAKNIQYF. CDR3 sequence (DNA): TGTGCCAGCTCGGGCGGCCGAGCCAAAAACATTCAGTACTTC.

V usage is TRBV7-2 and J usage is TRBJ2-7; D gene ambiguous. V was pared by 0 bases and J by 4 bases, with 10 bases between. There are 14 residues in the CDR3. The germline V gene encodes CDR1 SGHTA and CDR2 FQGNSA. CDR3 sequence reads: CASSLAPLVYEQYF. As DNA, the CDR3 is TGTGCCAGCAGCTTAGCTCCCCTGGTGTACGAGCAGTACTTC.

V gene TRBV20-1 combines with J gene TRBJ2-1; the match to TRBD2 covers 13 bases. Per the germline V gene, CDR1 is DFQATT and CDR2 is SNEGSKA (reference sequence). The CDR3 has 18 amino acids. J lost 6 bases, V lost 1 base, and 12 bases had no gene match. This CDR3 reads CSARARGLAGLLGNEQFF. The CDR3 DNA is TGCAGTGCTAGAGCCAGGGGACTAGCGGGACTCTTGGGCAATGAGCAGTTCTTC.

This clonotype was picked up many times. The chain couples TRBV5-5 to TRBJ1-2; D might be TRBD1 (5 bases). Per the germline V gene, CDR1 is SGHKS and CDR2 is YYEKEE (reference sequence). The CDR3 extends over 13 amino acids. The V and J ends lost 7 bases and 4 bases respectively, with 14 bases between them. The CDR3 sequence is CASSGGTVYGYTF. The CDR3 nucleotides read TGTGCCAGCTCCGGGGGGACGGTCTATGGCTACACCTTC. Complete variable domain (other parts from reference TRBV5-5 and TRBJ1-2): DAGVTQSPTHLIKTRGQQVTLRCSPISGHKSVSWYQQVLGQGPQFIFQYYEKEERGRGNFPDRFSARQFPNYSSELNVNALLLGDSALYLCASSGGTVYGYTFGSGTRLTVV.